This T cell receptor (beta chain) was captured in a study of metastatic and nonmetastatic thyroid tumors. For the study at large: Repertoires from malignant and benign thyroid patients were compared across blood and tumor or nodule tissue. Study-wide results and limits: Patients with malignant thyroid tumors reportedly had significantly higher TCR beta diversity than those with benign nodules, in blood and tumor.

This clone came up many times. Its antigen is not known. Among the patients, none had received any treatment before thyroid surgery. The CDR3 has 19 amino acids. Trimming removed 0 bases from V and 9 bases from J; junction bases left unmatched: 21. The germline gives CDR1 SGDLS, CDR2 YYNGEE. In the authors' workflow: Researchers built a distant-metastasis classifier for papillary thyroid cancer that drew on CDR3 differences across clinicopathological groups. TCRdb re-clonotyped the PCR reads through MiXCR. TCRdb's processing, not the study's, gives the V and J calls here. The table shows over 10,000 clones, with 25% to 40% occurring only once.

The sequence derives from a female donor with papillary thyroid cancer or a benign thyroid nodule (not recorded which). Some clones in this sample may be carry-over from other donors' samples. V is TRBV9 and J is TRBJ2-1; TRBD2 matches 7 bases. The sequenced sample consisted of tumor tissue. In DNA form, the CDR3 reads TGTGCCAGCAGCGTAGAGTCTCCGGGAGGCCCGAGGACTTTCAGTGAGCAGTTCTTC. Its translation is CASSVESPGGPRTFSEQFF.